Presented here are 5 T cell receptor beta chains from one specimen sequenced in a study of CD8+ T cells in alopecia areata. Extracted from the samples, RNA was reverse transcribed into cDNA to serve as the sequencing template. Method: immunoSEQ multiplex PCR; TCRdb's copy keeps in-frame clones and lacks some. The sample includes tens of thousands of clones, 60% of them seen just once. Sequencing was performed on CD8+ T cells sorted from blood, taken at week 0. The source is a human donor with alopecia areata.

The rearrangement links TRBV27 to TRBJ2-7, with 8 bases lining up with TRBD1. Germline V gene sequence: CDR1 MNHEY, CDR2 SMNVEV (reference sequence). Trimming cost V 3 bases and J 5 bases; bases outside gene matches: 6. This CDR3 is built from 14 residues. CDR3 in DNA: TGTGCCAGCAGTTTTCTAGGGACAGGCAACGAGCAGTACTTC. This encodes CASSFLGTGNEQYF.

This clone was counted a single time. The rearrangement links TRBV5-6 to TRBJ2-1; 7 bases agree with TRBD2. Germline loops: CDR1 SGHDT, CDR2 YYEEEE. There are 15 residues in the CDR3. Trimming cost V 4 bases and J 5 bases; bases outside gene matches: 9. The CDR3 protein is CASSTTGLIDNEQFF. The CDR3 bases are TGTGCCAGCAGCACCACGGGACTAATCGACAATGAGCAGTTCTTC.

The V gene is TRBV9, the J gene TRBJ2-1; maybe TRBD1 (6 bases). V shed 3 bases and J shed 4 bases, with 11 bases lying between them. CDR1 and CDR2 from the germline V gene are SGDLS and YYNGEE. CDR3 size: 14 residues. The CDR3 loop is CASSASGQYNEQFF. In DNA, the CDR3 is TGTGCCAGCAGCGCATCCGGACAGTACAATGAGCAGTTCTTC.

The chain links TRBV9 to TRBJ2-7; D unresolved. Germline V CDR1 and CDR2: SGDLS, YYNGEE. V was shortened by 4 bases and J by 6 bases, with 11 bases between the two germline ends. The CDR3 totals 12 residues. CDR3 amino acids: CASSPDVGEQYF. The CDR3 region has the DNA TGTGCCAGCAGCCCGGACGTGGGCGAGCAGTACTTC.

The chain recombines TRBV7-3 with TRBJ2-5, with D possibly being TRBD2 (6 bases). Germline CDR1 SGHTA, CDR2 FQGTGA. The CDR3 contains 15 residues. The V end lost 4 bases, the J end lost 2 bases, and 14 bases lay between the germline ends. CDR3 bases: TGTGCCAGCAGCTGGGAGAGCGGGCCTCAAGAGACCCAGTACTTC. Protein product: CASSWESGPQETQYF.